The 13 T cell receptor beta chains reported below all come from one sample, sequenced in a study of cytomegalovirus exposure and HLA in healthy donors. Both 60 Vbeta primers and 13 Jbeta primers went into the PCR. TCRdb keeps only in-frame clones here, not all; method: immunoSEQ multiplex PCR. The sample has about 170,000 clones, roughly 84% seen once. Sequenced: PBMCs. These TCRs come from a male donor in good health and CMV-seronegative.

The chain links TRBV2 to TRBJ2-1, with 7 bases lining up with TRBD2. The CDR3 has 18 amino acids. V was clipped by 6 bases and J by 7 bases; unmatched bases: 21. Germline lookup yields CDR1 SNHLY and CDR2 FYNNEI. CDR3 bases: TGTGCCAGCAGCCCCGGGGTGGGCGGGAGAGGGTTGCGTAATGAGCAGTTCTTC. Amino acid sequence: CASSPGVGGRGLRNEQFF. The whole variable domain, remainder taken from reference TRBV2 and TRBJ2-1, is EPEVTQTPSHQVTQMGQEVILRCVPISNHLYFYWYRQILGQKVEFLVSFYNNEISEKSEIFDDQFSVERPDGSNFTLKIRSTKLEDSAMYFCASSPGVGGRGLRNEQFFGPGTRLTVL.

The genes are TRBV12-5 and TRBJ2-5; TRBD2 is a possible D gene (5 bases). The germline V gene encodes CDR1 LGHNT and CDR2 FRNRAP. The V and J ends lost 6 bases and 1 base respectively, with 15 bases between them. The CDR3 is made up of 15 amino acids. In nucleotides, the CDR3 is TGTGCTAGTGGACAAAACGGGGTGCCCCAAGAGACCCAGTACTTC. Protein sequence: CASGQNGVPQETQYF.

This chain joins TRBV19 and TRBJ2-7; 9 nucleotides agree with TRBD1. CDR3 length: 17 amino acids. Per germline, CDR1 LNHDA and CDR2 SQIVND (reference sequence). The V and J ends lost 1 base and 4 bases, in that order; junction bases with no gene match: 11. The CDR3 reads CASSIGGPDRGLYEQYF. CDR3 nucleotides: TGTGCCAGTAGTATAGGAGGTCCGGACAGGGGTCTGTACGAGCAGTACTTC.

The rearrangement uses TRBV11-2 and TRBJ1-4, with D maybe TRBD1 (6 bases). Germline values: CDR1 SGHAT, CDR2 FQNNGV. This CDR3 is 13 amino acids long. The V end was cut by 3 bases, the J end by 4 bases, with 6 bases between. The CDR3 region is CASSLDSNEKLFF. The CDR3 nucleotides are TGTGCCAGCAGCTTGGACAGTAATGAAAAACTGTTTTTT. Together with reference TRBV11-2 and TRBJ1-4, the CDR3 gives the full variable domain: EAGVAQSPRYKIIEKRQSVAFWCNPISGHATLYWYQQILGQGPKLLIQFQNNGVVDDSQLPKDRFSAERLKGVDSTLKIQPAKLEDSAVYLCASSLDSNEKLFFGSGTQLSVL.

This clone has just a few counts. The V and J genes are TRBV5-6 and TRBJ1-3; D ambiguous. This CDR3 has 15 amino acids. Trimming removed 0 bases at V and 0 bases at J, with 7 bases between. Germline-derived CDR1 and CDR2 are SGHDT and YYEEEE. CDR3 sequence (DNA): TGTGCCAGCAGCTTGGGCAGGTCCTCTGGAAACACCATATATTTT. Amino acids: CASSLGRSSGNTIYF.

The CDR3 protein is CASSVVGGSANTGELFF. CDR3 DNA sequence: TGTGCCAGCAGCGTAGTAGGAGGGTCGGCGAACACCGGGGAGCTGTTTTTT. The chain carries TRBV9 and TRBJ2-2; possible D gene TRBD2, 6 bases. Trimming pared 0 bases from V and 0 bases from J, leaving 12 bases between. In germline, CDR1 is SGDLS, CDR2 YYNGEE. The CDR3 runs to 17 residues.

The chain combines TRBV11-3 with TRBJ2-1; perhaps TRBD2 as D (6 bases). This CDR3 is 13 amino acids long. The V gene's germline CDR1 is SGHNT and CDR2 YENEEA. V lost 0 bases to trimming and J lost 8 bases, with 8 bases between them. Here the CDR3 reads CASSLESGDEQFF. CDR3 sequence (DNA): TGTGCCAGCAGCTTAGAATCGGGGGATGAGCAGTTCTTC.

This clone was counted once. The chain links TRBV10-3 to TRBJ1-1, with D possibly matching TRBD1 (5 bases). Germline values: CDR1 ENHRY, CDR2 SYGVKD. Trimming cost V 11 bases and J 3 bases, with 16 bases left between them. This CDR3 spans 13 amino acids. CDR3 protein: CAATGVLDTEAFF. The CDR3 DNA reads as TGTGCCGCCACGGGGGTGTTGGACACTGAAGCTTTCTTT.

CDR3 in amino acids: CASSSGTGVSEQYF. DNA for the CDR3: TGTGCCAGCAGTTCCGGGACAGGGGTCAGCGAGCAGTACTTC. This chain joins TRBV6-5 and TRBJ2-7, with TRBD1 identical over 10 bases. CDR1 and CDR2 (germline): MNHEY, SVGAGI. Germline trimming cut 4 bases from V and 6 bases from J; bases unmatched to any gene: 6. This CDR3 spans 14 amino acids.

The rearrangement uses TRBV7-6 and TRBJ1-5; D ambiguous. From germline, CDR1 is SGHVS and CDR2 FNYEAQ. This CDR3 region has 15 residues. Trimming took 4 bases from V and 4 from J, leaving 14 bases between them. The CDR3 DNA is TGTGCCAGCAGCTCTGAGGCCGAAGGTAATCAGCCCCAGCATTTT. Protein product: CASSSEAEGNQPQHF. The variable domain in full, completed from reference TRBV7-6 and TRBJ1-5, reads GAGVSQSPRYKVTKRGQDVALRCDPISGHVSLYWYRQALGQGPEFLTYFNYEAQQDKSGLPNDRFSAERPEGSISTLTIQRTEQRDSAMYRCASSSEAEGNQPQHFGDGTRLSIL.

This rearrangement joins TRBV5-5 to TRBJ2-2; 10 positions agree with TRBD2. Looked up from germline, CDR1 is SGHKS and CDR2 is YYEKEE (reference sequence). The CDR3 sequence is 15 residues long. Trimming cost V 2 bases and J 4 bases; bases outside gene matches: 2. CDR3 nucleotides: TGTGCCAGCAGCTTCCTAGCGGGAGCCACCGGGGAGCTGTTTTTT. Its protein is CASSFLAGATGELFF. Full variable domain (missing parts from reference TRBV5-5 and TRBJ2-2): DAGVTQSPTHLIKTRGQQVTLRCSPISGHKSVSWYQQVLGQGPQFIFQYYEKEERGRGNFPDRFSARQFPNYSSELNVNALLLGDSALYLCASSFLAGATGELFFGEGSRLTVL.

The J gene is TRBJ2-1, the V gene TRBV15; 14 bases match TRBD2. From germline, CDR1 is LNHNV and CDR2 YYDKDF (reference sequence). CDR3 length equals 15 residues. J lost 8 bases, V lost 5 bases, and 5 bases had no gene match. In DNA form, the CDR3 reads TGTGCCACCAGCCTAGGGACTAGCGGGAGTGATGAGCAGTTCTTC. Translated: CATSLGTSGSDEQFF.

V and J are TRBV5-1 and TRBJ2-2, with TRBD1 as a possible D gene (5 bases). This CDR3 has 15 residues. CDR1 SGHRS and CDR2 YFSETQ come from the germline V gene. V lost 0 bases and J 6 bases, leaving 12 bases between the germline ends. CDR3 in DNA: TGCGCCAGCAGCTTGGGGGGCGTTATAGCCGGGGAGCTGTTTTTT. Its translation is CASSLGGVIAGELFF.